The TCR beta chain under discussion was sequenced for a study of cytomegalovirus exposure and HLA in healthy donors. Study at large: The Caucasian-associated ancestry cluster contained about 80% of the approximately 430 genotyped donors.

With 0 bases clipped from V and 7 bases from J, the junction kept 5 bases outside the gene matches. The CDR3 loop spans 15 amino acids. CDR1 and CDR2 (germline): MNHEY, SVGAGI. This clone was picked up one time. Its antigen is unknown. 13 Jbeta primers and 60 Vbeta primers were used for the PCR. Produced via immunoSEQ multiplex PCR; TCRdb's table is partial and in-frame only. The sample has 100,000 to 150,000 clones; just under 75% are singletons. Study observations and caveats: There were several of the most significant clusters that appeared linked to common viral pathogens in a later analysis. Later work found that TCR association rates differed between HLA loci; DRB1 had the most and HLA-C the fewest.

The sample consisted of PBMCs. This TCR derives from a man in his forties in good health and CMV-seropositive. The chain combines TRBV6-5 with TRBJ1-5; TRBD1 matches at 8 bases. The chain's CDR3 is CASSYSSGGGQPQHF. In nucleotides, the CDR3 is TGTGCCAGCAGTTACTCGTCAGGGGGCGGGCAGCCCCAGCATTTT.